A single sample is the source of the 17 T cell receptor beta chains below, sequenced in a study of cytomegalovirus exposure and HLA in healthy donors. 13 Jbeta primers and 60 Vbeta primers were used for the PCR. TCRdb's copy holds only in-frame clones and misses some; the assay was immunoSEQ multiplex PCR. Of 150,000 to 200,000 clones in the sample, 77% were seen once. The source material was PBMCs. All receptors derive from a woman in her twenties or thirties in good health and CMV-seropositive.

This clone appeared a few times. V usage is TRBV29-1 and J usage is TRBJ1-2, with D possibly being TRBD1 (6 bases). The CDR3 is 13 amino acids. V lost 8 bases, J lost 3 bases, and 16 bases lay in between. The germline CDR1 and CDR2 sequences are SQVTM and ANQGSEA. Written as DNA, the CDR3 is TGCAGCATAACAGGGAAAGGAGACTATGGCTACACCTTC. Its protein is CSITGKGDYGYTF.

CDR3 in amino acids: CASSGGLAAVNEQFF. The CDR3 DNA sequence: TGTGCCAGCAGCGGGGGACTAGCTGCCGTAAATGAGCAGTTCTTC. The chain combines TRBV7-8 with TRBJ2-1; TRBD2 aligns across 9 bases. The trim removed 5 bases at V and 7 bases at J, leaving 9 bases unmatched. Looked up from germline, CDR1 is SGHVS and CDR2 is FQNEAQ. The CDR3 is 15 amino acids.

The gene calls are TRBV28 and TRBJ1-1; D gene ambiguous. Trimming left V 7 bases short and J 7 bases short, with 16 bases between. CDR3 length: 13 amino acids. Germline-derived CDR1 and CDR2 are MDHEN and SYDVKM. DNA for the CDR3: TGTGCCAGCACCTCACCCGAACTCAATGAAGCTTTCTTT. Translation gives CASTSPELNEAFF.

This clone was found once. The chain carries TRBV29-1 and TRBJ2-5; 8 nucleotides align to TRBD2. CDR3 length equals 12 residues. Trimming cost V 7 bases and J 1 base; bases outside gene matches: 2. The germline V gene encodes CDR1 SQVTM and CDR2 ANQGSEA. CDR3 nucleotides: TGCAGCGCCGGGACTAGCCAAGAGACCCAGTACTTC. Its protein product is CSAGTSQETQYF.

The chain joins TRBV11-2 to TRBJ2-3, with 13 bases that match TRBD2. CDR1 and CDR2 from the germline V gene are SGHAT and FQNNGV. This CDR3 region has 17 residues. V was clipped by 3 bases and J by 0 bases; unmatched bases: 3. CDR3 sequence: CASSFAGLAGSTDTQYF. The CDR3 coding sequence is TGTGCCAGCAGCTTCGCGGGACTAGCGGGGAGCACAGATACGCAGTATTTT.

This clone was picked up a small number of times. V is TRBV27 and J is TRBJ2-1, with a tentative D call TRBD1 (6 bases). This CDR3 region has 11 residues. CDR1 is MNHEY and CDR2 is SMNVEV in the germline V gene (reference sequence). V lost 6 bases to trimming and J lost 9 bases, with 9 bases between them. Written as DNA, the CDR3 is TGTGCCAGCAGCCCAGGGGTTGAGCAGTTCTTC. Translation: CASSPGVEQFF.

This clone has a handful of counts. The V call is TRBV6-4, the J call TRBJ2-3, with D possibly being TRBD2 (5 bases). Germline assignment: CDR1 MRHNA and CDR2 SNTAGT. This CDR3 comprises 14 residues. V lost 7 bases, J lost 0 bases, and 11 bases lay in between. The CDR3 loop is CASMKEASTDTQYF. The CDR3, as DNA: TGTGCCAGCATGAAGGAGGCAAGCACAGATACGCAGTATTTT.

This chain links TRBV5-1 with TRBJ1-1, with 10 bases matching TRBD1. Germline CDR1 is SGHRS and CDR2 is YFSETQ. After removal of 6 bases from V and 8 bases from J, the junction contained 16 bases not matched to a gene. This CDR3 has 16 amino acids. Here the CDR3 reads CASTLGPGTGAQEAFF. The CDR3 DNA reads TGCGCCAGCACTTTAGGACCCGGGACAGGGGCGCAGGAAGCTTTCTTT. The variable domain in full, completed from reference TRBV5-1 and TRBJ1-1, reads KAGVTQTPRYLIKTRGQQVTLSCSPISGHRSVSWYQQTPGQGLQFLFEYFSETQRNKGNFPGRFSGRQFSNSRSEMNVSTLELGDSALYLCASTLGPGTGAQEAFFGQGTRLTVV.

V gene TRBV30 combines with J gene TRBJ2-2; 8 positions agree with TRBD2. The junction had 20 bases not matched to a gene; V was cut back by 1 base and J by 7 bases. CDR1 and CDR2 (germline): GTSNPN, SVGIG (reference sequence). The CDR3 has 19 residues. The CDR3 nucleotides read TGTGCCTGGAGTGGAGGGGGGGACTATACGGGAGGGCTTGTCGGGGAGCTGTTTTTT. Amino acids: CAWSGGGDYTGGLVGELFF.

This chain connects TRBV2 to TRBJ2-3; 8 nucleotides match TRBD1. CDR1 and CDR2 (germline): SNHLY, FYNNEI. The CDR3 extends over 14 amino acids. V was clipped by 6 bases and J by 2 bases; unmatched bases: 4. DNA of the CDR3: TGTGCCAGCAGGGGACAGGTAGTCACAGATACGCAGTATTTT. This codes for CASRGQVVTDTQYF.

The gene calls are TRBV10-1 and TRBJ1-1; D remains ambiguous. Germline CDR1 is WNHNN and CDR2 is SYGVQD (reference sequence). The CDR3 runs 13 residues. The V end lost 2 bases, the J end lost 5 bases, and 9 bases lay between the germline ends. This chain's CDR3 is CASSETLRTEAFF. The CDR3 DNA follows: TGCGCCAGCAGTGAGACCCTACGGACTGAAGCTTTCTTT.

This clone is a singleton in its sample. V is TRBV30 and J is TRBJ1-5; D ambiguous. Trimming cost V 2 bases and J 6 bases, with 11 bases left between them. The CDR3 length is 13 residues. CDR1 is GTSNPN and CDR2 is SVGIG in the germline V gene (reference sequence). CDR3 bases: TGTGCCTGGAGTCCTTCCGGCGGTCAGCCCCAGCATTTT. This sequence encodes CAWSPSGGQPQHF.

V is TRBV7-9 and J is TRBJ2-7; D may be TRBD2 (6 bases). Trimming took off 5 bases at V and 6 bases at J, with 17 bases between the two ends. The CDR3 totals 14 residues. CDR1 and CDR2 (germline): SEHNR, FQNEAQ (reference sequence). The CDR3 DNA reads as TGTGCCAGCAGCGCCCCACAAGCGGGCGGCGAGCAGTACTTC. It translates to CASSAPQAGGEQYF.

CDR3 nucleotides: TGTGCCAGTAGTAGGCGACTAGCGGGAGACTTCTCCTACGAGCAGTACTTC. Translation gives CASSRRLAGDFSYEQYF. This chain joins TRBV19 and TRBJ2-7; 12 bases are shared with TRBD2. The CDR3 runs 17 residues. J lost 0 bases, V lost 4 bases, and 7 bases had no gene match. Germline V gene data show CDR1 as LNHDA and CDR2 as SQIVND (reference sequence).

The chain combines TRBV4-3 with TRBJ2-5; D is unresolved. CDR1 LGHNA and CDR2 YSLEER come from the germline V gene. The CDR3 runs 15 residues. V was trimmed by 0 bases and J by 2 bases, leaving 10 bases between them. CDR3 protein: CASSQDSGIQETQYF. For the CDR3, the DNA is TGCGCCAGCAGCCAAGATTCAGGCATTCAAGAGACCCAGTACTTC.

The chain is built from TRBV2 and TRBJ2-1; 9 bases line up with TRBD2. Germline V gene lookup returns CDR1 SNHLY and CDR2 FYNNEI. The junction had 7 bases not matched to a gene; V was cut back by 7 bases and J by 0 bases. This CDR3 has 16 residues. Written as DNA, the CDR3 is TGTGCCAGCAAACCGGGACTAGCCTCCTCCTACAATGAGCAGTTCTTC. Protein: CASKPGLASSYNEQFF.

V gene TRBV6-5 combines with J gene TRBJ1-2; D unclear. V was pared by 0 bases and J by 4 bases, with 15 bases between. The CDR3 is 16 amino acids. Germline V gene data show CDR1 as MNHEY and CDR2 as SVGAGI. CDR3 residues: CASSYSSGPLSYGYTF. As DNA, the CDR3 is TGTGCCAGCAGTTACTCGTCTGGGCCCTTGTCCTATGGCTACACCTTC.